This T cell receptor beta chain was identified during a study of T cells after yellow fever vaccination. Across the study: Researchers used SMART-Seq v4 Ultra Low Input to prepare fractions that had low cell numbers. Study results and limitations: The study noted that FACS-sorted repertoires could contain abundant clonotypes contaminating from the bulk population.

In its sample, this clonotype was seen many times. Antigen specificity is unknown. The CDR3 totals 14 residues. Trimming took 5 bases from V and 7 from J; bases not matched to a gene: 6. Germline V gene sequence: CDR1 SGHTA, CDR2 FQGTGA. One entry per CDR3 protein, called by TCRdb with MiXCR from the 5' RACE reads. The sample comprises some 250,000 distinct CDR3 sequences, about 3.7% of which are singletons, and approximately 18% rests with the top ten. This sequence originates from a man between 18 and 29 years old who received the YFV17D yellow fever vaccine. Specimen: PBMCs, collected 15 days after the yellow fever booster vaccination. The chain combines TRBV7-3 with TRBJ2-2, with 8 bases matching TRBD1. As DNA, the CDR3 is TGTGCCAGCAGCCCCACAGGGGGAGTCGGGGAGCTGTTTTTT. This gives the protein CASSPTGGVGELFF. Together with reference TRBV7-3 and TRBJ2-2, the CDR3 gives the full variable domain: GAGVSQTPSNKVTEKGKYVELRCDPISGHTALYWYRQSLGQGPEFLIYFQGTGAADDSGLPNDRFFAVRPEGSVSTLKIQRTERGDSAVYLCASSPTGGVGELFFGEGSRLTVL.